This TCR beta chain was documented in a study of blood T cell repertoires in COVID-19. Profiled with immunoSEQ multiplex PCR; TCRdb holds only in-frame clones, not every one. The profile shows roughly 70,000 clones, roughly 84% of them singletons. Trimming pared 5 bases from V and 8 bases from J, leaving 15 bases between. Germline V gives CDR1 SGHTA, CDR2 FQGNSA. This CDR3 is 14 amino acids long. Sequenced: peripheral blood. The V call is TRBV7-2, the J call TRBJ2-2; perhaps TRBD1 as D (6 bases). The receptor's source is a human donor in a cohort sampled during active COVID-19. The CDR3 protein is CASSAWTVSGELFF. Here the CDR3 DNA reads TGTGCCAGCAGCGCCTGGACAGTGTCTGGGGAGCTGTTTTTT.